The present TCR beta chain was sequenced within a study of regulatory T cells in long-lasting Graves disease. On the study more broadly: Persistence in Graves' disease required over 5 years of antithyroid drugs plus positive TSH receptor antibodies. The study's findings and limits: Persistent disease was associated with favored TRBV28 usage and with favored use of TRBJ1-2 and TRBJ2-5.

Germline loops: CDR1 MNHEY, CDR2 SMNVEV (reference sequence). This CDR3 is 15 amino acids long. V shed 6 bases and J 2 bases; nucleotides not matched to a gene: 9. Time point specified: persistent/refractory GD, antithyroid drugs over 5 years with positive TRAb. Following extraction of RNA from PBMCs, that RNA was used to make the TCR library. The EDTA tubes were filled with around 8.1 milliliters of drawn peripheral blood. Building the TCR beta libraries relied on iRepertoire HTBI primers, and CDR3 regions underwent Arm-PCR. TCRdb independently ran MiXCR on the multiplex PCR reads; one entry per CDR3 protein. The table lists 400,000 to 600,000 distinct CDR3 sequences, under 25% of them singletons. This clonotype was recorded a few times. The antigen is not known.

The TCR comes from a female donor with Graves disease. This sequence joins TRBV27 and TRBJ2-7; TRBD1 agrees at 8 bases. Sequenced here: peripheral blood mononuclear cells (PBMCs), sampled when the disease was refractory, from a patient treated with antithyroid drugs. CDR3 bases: TGTGCCAGCAGGGTAACAGGGGGAAGGACCTACGAGCAGTACTTC. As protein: CASRVTGGRTYEQYF.